This entry is about one T cell receptor (beta chain). The target of this receptor is not known. One base away there is no much larger clone; base qualities are not given. The immunoSEQ hsTCRB assay version 4 in survey mode was used to sequence TCRbeta repertoires from genomic DNA. For TCRbeta sequencing, genomic DNA was diluted to around 9.7 ng/uL, and up to about 1 ug was used per sample. On the authors' methods: Analysis of the TCRbeta data was done in ImmunoSeq Analyzer 3.0, and diversity was computed on productive nucleotide rearrangements. Using the Immunarch R package, lower-bound TCR diversity was estimated with the improved Chao index and clonality was estimated with the Gini coefficient. When different nucleotide rearrangements encoded the same CDR3beta amino acid sequence, each rearrangement was treated as a distinct clonotype. TCRbeta sequences significantly enriched in antigen-responding cells relative to anti-CD3/anti-CD28-activated cells were identified by differential abundance analysis. TCRs were clustered by predicted peptide-MHC specificity with GLIPH2, both within individual participants and across merged participant data sets. Not all clones reach the TCRdb copy of this immuneACCESS table, which keeps in-frame sequences only. Checked studies attribute under half of the gap to unresolved V genes and leave the rest unexplained. V and J calls and clone size are given by that table; D and trimming were obtained from the DNA. A total of 30,000 to 45,000 clones appear in this sample, 87% of them only once. The ten largest clones add up to about 1.3% of the sample.

This entry is derived from a study of persistence of HIV-infected CD4 T cells (dated by TCRdb to about 2020). For context, the study as a whole: Suppressive ART had been received by participants for a median of roughly 8 years. Apart from a couple of participants who underwent leukapheresis at a single time point, peripheral blood samples of up to roughly 180 mL were collected from participants at multiple time points. Anti-CD3/anti-CD28 stimulation activated a higher proportion of cells, with a lower memory fraction, than antigen stimulation. The study isolated CMV- and HIV-1 Gag-responding CD4+ T cells from ART-treated individuals to examine antigen-driven clonal expansion of HIV-1-infected cells. The clonality of all cells in each sorted population was measured by TCRbeta sequencing, and the clonality of infected cells was measured by proviral sequencing. Cross-participant TCR cluster analysis included roughly 8 participants for CMV and 6 or 7 participants for Gag. What the work shows at the level of the full study, not this receptor alone: Significantly lower TCRbeta richness was observed in CMV- and Gag-responding cells than in anti-CD3/anti-CD28-responding cells, and higher oligoclonality was observed in CMV-responding cells than in CD3/CD28-stimulated and Gag-responding cells. Only a small number of individuals took part in the study, and the range of antigens tested was limited. A correlation was observed between TCR oligoclonality and proviral oligoclonality within the same sorted populations. Because the TCR analyses were done in bulk, restricting them to just the rare CMV-responding cells that actually carried HIV-1 proviruses was not possible. Antigen-responding cells were enriched for degenerate expanded CDR3beta sequences, which suggests convergent selection of CD4+ responses to CMV and Gag.

This sample's treatment or condition label indicates: suppressive antiretroviral therapy. Cells were stimulated with anti-CD3/anti-CD28 magnetic beads as a nonspecific positive control representing the CD4+ T cell repertoire. Sorting of responding CD4+ T cells was based on upregulation of both CD40 ligand and CD69. HIV-1-infected adults in whom suppressive ART had been started during chronic infection were enrolled as participants. For at least 4 years, the participants' plasma HIV-1 RNA had been undetectable, below 50 copies/mL. To be included, participants needed a CD4+ T cell count above 400 cells/uL and a positive CMV serology. Before stimulation, PBMCs were isolated using density centrifugation and then depleted of CD8+ T cells. For roughly 17 hours, CD8-depleted PBMCs were stimulated with anti-CD28/CD49d costimulation, a CD40-blocking antibody, and enfuvirtide, which was added to prevent new infections. Cell sorting was performed on a Beckman Coulter MoFlo Legacy or XDP sorter, and dead cells were excluded with propidium iodide. Genomic DNA was extracted with the QIAamp DNA Mini Kit for samples above one million cells, otherwise with the Quick-DNA Microprep Kit.

Spanning cysteine to phenylalanine, the CDR3 consists of 15 amino acids. Only CDR3 DNA remains: 45 bases, in frame from the first base. Trimming takes 0 bases from V and 7 bases from J, and the germline ends sit 15 bases apart. Via the germline V gene, CDR1 is LGHNA and CDR2 YNFKEQ. The clonotype was recovered from an adult man with HIV who was CMV-seropositive. This specimen was CD4+ T cells sorted from PBMCs after approximately 19-hour stimulation, taken from a patient who received antiretroviral therapy. This specimen's cell subset or site label, per the study, means: CD40L+CD69+ CD4 T cells responding to anti-CD3/anti-CD28 beads, representing the overall repertoire. The sequence joins TRBV4-2 to TRBJ1-2, with TRBD1 tentatively as D gene (5 bases match). CDR3 loop: CASSQDRVGVGGYTF. The bases are TGTGCCAGCAGCCAAGACAGGGTAGGGGTTGGTGGCTACACCTTC.